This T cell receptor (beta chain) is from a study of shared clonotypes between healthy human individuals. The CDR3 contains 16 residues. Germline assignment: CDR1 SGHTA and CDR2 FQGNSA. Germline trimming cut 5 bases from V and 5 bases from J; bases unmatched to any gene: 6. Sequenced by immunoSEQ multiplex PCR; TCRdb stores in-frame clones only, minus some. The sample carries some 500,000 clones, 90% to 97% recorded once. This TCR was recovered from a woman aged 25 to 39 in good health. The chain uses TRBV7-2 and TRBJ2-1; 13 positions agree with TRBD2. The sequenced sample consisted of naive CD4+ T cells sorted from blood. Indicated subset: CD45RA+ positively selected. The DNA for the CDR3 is TGTGCCAGCAGCACCCAGGGACTAGCGGGAAACAATGAGCAGTTCTTC. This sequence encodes CASSTQGLAGNNEQFF.